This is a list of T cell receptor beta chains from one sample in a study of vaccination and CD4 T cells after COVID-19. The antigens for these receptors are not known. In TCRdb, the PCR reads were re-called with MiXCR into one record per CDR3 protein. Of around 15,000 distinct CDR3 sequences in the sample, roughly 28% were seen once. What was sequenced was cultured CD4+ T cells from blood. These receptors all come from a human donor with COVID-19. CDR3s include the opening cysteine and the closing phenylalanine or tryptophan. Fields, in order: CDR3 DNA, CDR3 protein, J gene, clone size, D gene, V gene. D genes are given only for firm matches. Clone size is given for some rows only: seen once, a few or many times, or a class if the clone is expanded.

CDR3 DNA: TGTGCCAGCAGTTCAAAACAGGGGAACGAGCAGTACTTC; CDR3 protein: CASSSKQGNEQYF; J gene: TRBJ2-7; clone size: -; D gene: TRBD1; V gene: TRBV2
CDR3 DNA: TGTGCCAGCAGCCTAAGGAGGTCGGGACAGGGGAGCACCGGGGAGCTGTTTTTT; CDR3 protein: CASSLRRSGQGSTGELFF; J gene: TRBJ2-2; clone size: few; D gene: TRBD1; V gene: TRBV7-2
CDR3 DNA: TGTGCCAGCAGAGATACAGGGTTAACTGGAAACACCATATATTTT; CDR3 protein: CASRDTGLTGNTIYF; J gene: TRBJ1-3; clone size: -; D gene: -; V gene: TRBV2
CDR3 DNA: TGTGCCAGCAGCTTACAGGGGCCGGGAGAGACCCAGTACTTC; CDR3 protein: CASSLQGPGETQYF; J gene: TRBJ2-5; clone size: -; D gene: -; V gene: TRBV7-3
CDR3 DNA: TGTGCCAGCAGCGTCGGGGGGGTACCTAGCACAGATACGCAGTATTTT; CDR3 protein: CASSVGGVPSTDTQYF; J gene: TRBJ2-3; clone size: -; D gene: TRBD2; V gene: TRBV9
CDR3 DNA: TGTGCCAGCAGTGCCTACAGGGAGTTCCACGAGCAGTACTTC; CDR3 protein: CASSAYREFHEQYF; J gene: TRBJ2-7; clone size: few; D gene: -; V gene: TRBV12-3/TRBV12-4
CDR3 DNA: TGCAGTGCTCGCTATAATAGCAATCAGCCCCAGCATTTT; CDR3 protein: CSARYNSNQPQHF; J gene: TRBJ1-5; clone size: -; D gene: -; V gene: TRBV20-1
CDR3 DNA: TGTGGGTCACTCGGACCAAGGGGAAAAGCTTTCTTT; CDR3 protein: CGSLGPRGKAFF; J gene: TRBJ1-1; clone size: -; D gene: -; V gene: TRBV25-1
CDR3 DNA: TGTGCCAGCAGCCTAAGCCAAACCGGAAACACCATATATTTT; CDR3 protein: CASSLSQTGNTIYF; J gene: TRBJ1-3; clone size: once; D gene: -; V gene: TRBV7-9
CDR3 DNA: TGTGCCAGCAGGCAGACAGTCCCAGCCGGCGGGCCCATCGAGCAGTACTTC; CDR3 protein: CASRQTVPAGGPIEQYF; J gene: TRBJ2-7; clone size: few; D gene: -; V gene: TRBV11-3
CDR3 DNA: TGTGCCAGCGCAACAGGGGCTAATCAGCCCCAGCATTTT; CDR3 protein: CASATGANQPQHF; J gene: TRBJ1-5; clone size: -; D gene: TRBD1; V gene: TRBV7-3
CDR3 DNA: TGTGCCAGCAGCCTACGTGTTGTGATGAACACTGAAGCTTTCTTT; CDR3 protein: CASSLRVVMNTEAFF; J gene: TRBJ1-1; clone size: -; D gene: -; V gene: TRBV11-2
CDR3 DNA: TGTGCCAGTAGTATGGGTAGCGGGGGGCCGGATACGCAGTATTTT; CDR3 protein: CASSMGSGGPDTQYF; J gene: TRBJ2-3; clone size: few; D gene: TRBD2; V gene: TRBV19
CDR3 DNA: TGTGCCAGCAGCTTAGAAGTAGGGACGTCCTATAATTCACCCCTCCACTTT; CDR3 protein: CASSLEVGTSYNSPLHF; J gene: TRBJ1-6; clone size: few; D gene: -; V gene: TRBV7-2
CDR3 DNA: TGCGCCAGCAGCCAAGTTTTGCAGTCTGAAGCTTTCTTT; CDR3 protein: CASSQVLQSEAFF; J gene: TRBJ1-1; clone size: few; D gene: -; V gene: TRBV4-3
CDR3 DNA: TGCAGCGTCCCGACAGGGGCCGCTTCTGGGGCCAACGTCCTGACTTTC; CDR3 protein: CSVPTGAASGANVLTF; J gene: TRBJ2-6; clone size: -; D gene: TRBD1; V gene: TRBV29-1
CDR3 DNA: TGCGCCAGCTCCCCGGGCGGGGGAGCAGATACGCAGTATTTT; CDR3 protein: CASSPGGGADTQYF; J gene: TRBJ2-3; clone size: few; D gene: TRBD2; V gene: TRBV10-1
CDR3 DNA: TGTGCCAGCAGCAAAGGAGTAGCAGTCCAAGATAAGGAGACCCAGTACTTC; CDR3 protein: CASSKGVAVQDKETQYF; J gene: TRBJ2-5; clone size: few; D gene: -; V gene: TRBV11-3
CDR3 DNA: TGTGCCAGCAGTCCCTCTCTCGGGTATGCCCATTTT; CDR3 protein: CASSPSLGYAHF; J gene: TRBJ1-3; clone size: few; D gene: -; V gene: TRBV28
CDR3 DNA: TGTGCCAGCAGCTTGCAACAGGGAGGCCCTGAAGCTTTCTTT; CDR3 protein: CASSLQQGGPEAFF; J gene: TRBJ1-1; clone size: few; D gene: -; V gene: TRBV7-8
CDR3 DNA: TGTGCCAGCAGCTTGAATAGCGGGGGCGATGAGCAGTTCTTC; CDR3 protein: CASSLNSGGDEQFF; J gene: TRBJ2-1; clone size: few; D gene: TRBD2; V gene: TRBV5-4
CDR3 DNA: TGTGCCAGCAGTTATCCCCCCGGGGACAGGGTGGACAATGAGCAGTTCTTC; CDR3 protein: CASSYPPGDRVDNEQFF; J gene: TRBJ2-1; clone size: few; D gene: TRBD1; V gene: TRBV27
CDR3 DNA: TGTGCCAGCACCCTGTTGAACACTGAAGCTTTCTTT; CDR3 protein: CASTLLNTEAFF; J gene: TRBJ1-1; clone size: -; D gene: -; V gene: TRBV27
CDR3 DNA: TGTGCCAGCAGCCCCAAGGGCTGGCTAGCGGGGGGTAAGGGTAAAGAGACCCAGTACTTC; CDR3 protein: CASSPKGWLAGGKGKETQYF; J gene: TRBJ2-5; clone size: few; D gene: TRBD2; V gene: TRBV4-2
CDR3 DNA: TGCGCCAGCAGTCGCAAAGGGGCCGGGACTAGCGACACAGATACGCAGTATTTT; CDR3 protein: CASSRKGAGTSDTDTQYF; J gene: TRBJ2-3; clone size: few; D gene: TRBD2; V gene: TRBV23-1
CDR3 DNA: TGCAGCGTGGACGGACAGGGTTTGGAGACCCAGTACTTC; CDR3 protein: CSVDGQGLETQYF; J gene: TRBJ2-5; clone size: few; D gene: TRBD1; V gene: TRBV29-1
CDR3 DNA: TGCGCCAGCAGTTTGCGGACAGGGACCTCGGCCGAGCAGTACTTC; CDR3 protein: CASSLRTGTSAEQYF; J gene: TRBJ2-7; clone size: -; D gene: TRBD1; V gene: TRBV5-1
CDR3 DNA: TGTGCCAGCTCACCGGACAGGGTGAACACTGAAGCTTTCTTT; CDR3 protein: CASSPDRVNTEAFF; J gene: TRBJ1-1; clone size: -; D gene: TRBD1; V gene: TRBV18
CDR3 DNA: TGTGCCAGCAGCAAAGGACTAGAAACAGATACGCAGTATTTT; CDR3 protein: CASSKGLETDTQYF; J gene: TRBJ2-3; clone size: few; D gene: TRBD2; V gene: TRBV7-3
CDR3 DNA: TGTGCCAGCAGTTTAGGGGGAACCGGAGTTGATGGCTACACCTTC; CDR3 protein: CASSLGGTGVDGYTF; J gene: TRBJ1-2; clone size: few; D gene: -; V gene: TRBV28
CDR3 DNA: TGTGCCAGCAGCCACGGGACTAAAGAGACCCAGTACTTC; CDR3 protein: CASSHGTKETQYF; J gene: TRBJ2-5; clone size: few; D gene: TRBD2; V gene: TRBV11-2
CDR3 DNA: TGCAGTGTGGGCGCCTCCTACAATGAGCAGTTCTTC; CDR3 protein: CSVGASYNEQFF; J gene: TRBJ2-1; clone size: few; D gene: -; V gene: TRBV20-1
CDR3 DNA: TGTGCCAGCAGTCGTCGCCGGGACGGTGACACCGGGGAGCTGTTTTTT; CDR3 protein: CASSRRRDGDTGELFF; J gene: TRBJ2-2; clone size: few; D gene: -; V gene: TRBV6-1
CDR3 DNA: TGTGCCAGCGGACAGGGACAATGGATGCAGTACTTC; CDR3 protein: CASGQGQWMQYF; J gene: TRBJ2-7; clone size: few; D gene: TRBD1; V gene: TRBV6-1
CDR3 DNA: TGTGCCAGCAGCGTCAACAGGGGAAAGGATGGCTACACCTTC; CDR3 protein: CASSVNRGKDGYTF; J gene: TRBJ1-2; clone size: few; D gene: TRBD1; V gene: TRBV6-1
CDR3 DNA: TGTGCCAGCAGTTTGCGATCGGACAGGGCAGGTTCACCCCTCCACTTT; CDR3 protein: CASSLRSDRAGSPLHF; J gene: TRBJ1-6; clone size: few; D gene: TRBD1; V gene: TRBV27
CDR3 DNA: TGTGCCATCAGTGGGGACAGCCAAGAGACCCAGTACTTC; CDR3 protein: CAISGDSQETQYF; J gene: TRBJ2-5; clone size: -; D gene: TRBD1; V gene: TRBV10-3
CDR3 DNA: TGTGCCAGCAGTTACTCGCAGGGGTCAAGCACCGGGGAGCTGTTTTTT; CDR3 protein: CASSYSQGSSTGELFF; J gene: TRBJ2-2; clone size: few; D gene: -; V gene: TRBV6-5
CDR3 DNA: TGTGCCAGCAGTTTGGCTGGCGAGAGCTCCTACGAGCAGTACTTC; CDR3 protein: CASSLAGESSYEQYF; J gene: TRBJ2-7; clone size: few; D gene: -; V gene: TRBV28
CDR3 DNA: TGTGCCAGTAGTCGAGACTGGACAGGGGAAGCTTTCTTT; CDR3 protein: CASSRDWTGEAFF; J gene: TRBJ1-1; clone size: -; D gene: TRBD1; V gene: TRBV19
CDR3 DNA: TGTGCCAGCGCCCGGACAGGGGTTGGGACGAACACTGAAGCTTTCTTT; CDR3 protein: CASARTGVGTNTEAFF; J gene: TRBJ1-1; clone size: -; D gene: TRBD1; V gene: TRBV19
CDR3 DNA: TGCAGTGCCCCACGGATGATCGACACTGAAGCTTTCTTT; CDR3 protein: CSAPRMIDTEAFF; J gene: TRBJ1-1; clone size: few; D gene: -; V gene: TRBV20-1